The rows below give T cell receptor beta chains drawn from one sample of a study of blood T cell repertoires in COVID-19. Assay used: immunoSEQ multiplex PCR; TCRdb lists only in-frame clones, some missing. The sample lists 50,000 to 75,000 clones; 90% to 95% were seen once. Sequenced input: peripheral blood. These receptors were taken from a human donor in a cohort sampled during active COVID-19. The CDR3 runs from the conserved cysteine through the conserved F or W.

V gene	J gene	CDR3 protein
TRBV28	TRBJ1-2	CATLISDYGYTF
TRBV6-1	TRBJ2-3	CASSEPLAGATDTQYF
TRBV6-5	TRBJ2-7	CASRSGGSSYEQYF
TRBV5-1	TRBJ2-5	CASSSLPPGQGLLETQYF
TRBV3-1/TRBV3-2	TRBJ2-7	CASSQEGDEQYF
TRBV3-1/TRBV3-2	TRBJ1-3	CASSQGGQGAGNTIYF
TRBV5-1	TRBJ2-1	CASQRDNVNEQFF
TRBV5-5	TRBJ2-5	CASSLGGGRAGETQYF
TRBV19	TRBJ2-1	CASRISGSSYNEQFF
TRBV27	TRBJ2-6	CASSLAFLGASGANVLTF
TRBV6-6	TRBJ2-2	CASSYVTQGPGELFF
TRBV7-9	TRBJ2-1	CASIEGGLADNEQFF
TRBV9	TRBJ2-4	CASSAGQGDIQYF
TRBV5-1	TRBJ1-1	CASRNEGASEAFF
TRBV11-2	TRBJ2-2	CASSFITFPNTGELFF
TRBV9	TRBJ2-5	CASSVATDRAGETQYF
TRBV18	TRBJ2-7	CASSDSLTPYEQYF
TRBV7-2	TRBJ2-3	CASSSYRGSLVTDTQYF
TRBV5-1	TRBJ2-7	CASSKGQGGLYEQYF
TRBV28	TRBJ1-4	CASSSNVTPEKLFF
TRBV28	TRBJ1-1	CASSLWTGGMNTEAFF
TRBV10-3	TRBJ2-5	CAISGQQQETQYF